Listed below are T cell receptor beta chains from one sample, sequenced in a study of T cells in localized non-small cell lung cancer. Profiled with immunoSEQ multiplex PCR; TCRdb holds only in-frame clones, not every one. The sample holds about 22,000 clones, around nine tenths seen once. The specimen comprised PBMCs, sampled before any cancer treatment. These receptor sequences come from a man aged 40-75 years with stage II squamous cell lung carcinoma. CDR3s include the opening cysteine and the closing phenylalanine or tryptophan. A D gene is named only where the DNA matches it firmly. Where a row states a size, it is once, few, many or the class of an expanded clone; other rows omit it.

cdr3_aa: CASSTGTSGGQETQYF; cdr3_nt: TGTGCCAGCAGCACCGGGACTAGCGGGGGTCAAGAGACCCAGTACTTC; v_call: TRBV11-2; clone_size: .; cdr3_length: 16; d_call: TRBD2; j_call: TRBJ2-5
cdr3_aa: CASIMTGPSTEAFF; cdr3_nt: TGTGCCAGCATCATGACAGGTCCCAGCACTGAAGCTTTCTTT; v_call: TRBV2; clone_size: .; cdr3_length: 14; d_call: .; j_call: TRBJ1-1
cdr3_aa: CSVSGINQPQHF; cdr3_nt: TGCAGCGTTTCAGGGATCAATCAGCCCCAGCATTTT; v_call: TRBV29-1; clone_size: .; cdr3_length: 12; d_call: .; j_call: TRBJ1-5
cdr3_aa: CASGLGTGRPIEAFF; cdr3_nt: TGTGCCAGCGGTTTAGGGACAGGGCGGCCCATCGAAGCTTTCTTT; v_call: TRBV11-2; clone_size: .; cdr3_length: 15; d_call: TRBD1; j_call: TRBJ1-1
cdr3_aa: CAISGSSGGASGELFF; cdr3_nt: TGTGCCATCAGTGGTTCGAGCGGGGGGGCTTCCGGGGAGCTGTTTTTT; v_call: TRBV10-3; clone_size: .; cdr3_length: 16; d_call: TRBD2; j_call: TRBJ2-2
cdr3_aa: CASRRESSYNEQFF; cdr3_nt: TGTGCCAGCAGGCGGGAGAGCTCCTACAATGAGCAGTTCTTC; v_call: TRBV27; clone_size: .; cdr3_length: 14; d_call: TRBD2; j_call: TRBJ2-1
cdr3_aa: CATRENNEEKLFF; cdr3_nt: TGTGCCACTAGAGAGAACAATGAGGAAAAACTGTTTTTT; v_call: TRBV10-3; clone_size: once; cdr3_length: 13; d_call: .; j_call: TRBJ1-4
cdr3_aa: CASSYSINKEETQYF; cdr3_nt: TGTGCCAGCAGTTACTCAATCAACAAGGAAGAGACCCAGTACTTC; v_call: TRBV6-5; clone_size: few; cdr3_length: 15; d_call: .; j_call: TRBJ2-5
cdr3_aa: CASSQDPDILYEQYF; cdr3_nt: TGCGCCAGCAGCCAAGATCCGGACATCTTGTACGAGCAGTACTTC; v_call: TRBV4-1; clone_size: .; cdr3_length: 15; d_call: .; j_call: TRBJ2-7
cdr3_aa: CAASGSSYNEQFF; cdr3_nt: TGTGCCGCTAGCGGGAGCTCCTACAATGAGCAGTTCTTC; v_call: TRBV6-6; clone_size: .; cdr3_length: 13; d_call: TRBD2; j_call: TRBJ2-1
cdr3_aa: CASSGIMNTEAFF; cdr3_nt: TGTGCCAGCTCAGGAATCATGAACACTGAAGCTTTCTTT; v_call: TRBV18; clone_size: .; cdr3_length: 13; d_call: .; j_call: TRBJ1-1
cdr3_aa: CAIVGQGTHEQYF; cdr3_nt: TGTGCCATCGTAGGACAGGGGACCCACGAGCAGTACTTC; v_call: TRBV10-3; clone_size: .; cdr3_length: 13; d_call: TRBD1; j_call: TRBJ2-7
cdr3_aa: CASSLAYRDGYTF; cdr3_nt: TGTGCCAGCAGCTTAGCCTACAGGGATGGCTACACCTTC; v_call: TRBV11-2; clone_size: .; cdr3_length: 13; d_call: .; j_call: TRBJ1-2
cdr3_aa: CASSPGTLNTEAFF; cdr3_nt: TGTGCCAGCTCACCCGGGACACTTAACACTGAAGCTTTCTTT; v_call: TRBV18; clone_size: .; cdr3_length: 14; d_call: .; j_call: TRBJ1-1
cdr3_aa: CASSFRQGGGYTF; cdr3_nt: TGTGCCAGCAGTTTTCGGCAGGGAGGCGGCTACACCTTC; v_call: TRBV28; clone_size: .; cdr3_length: 13; d_call: .; j_call: TRBJ1-2
cdr3_aa: CASSPVGYPGETQYF; cdr3_nt: TGTGCCAGCAGCCCCGTTGGCTATCCTGGGGAGACCCAGTACTTC; v_call: TRBV7-2; clone_size: .; cdr3_length: 15; d_call: .; j_call: TRBJ2-5
cdr3_aa: CASSPQMAGGQQETQYF; cdr3_nt: TGTGCCAGCAGCCCTCAGATGGCGGGGGGCCAACAAGAGACCCAGTACTTC; v_call: TRBV7-2; clone_size: once; cdr3_length: 17; d_call: TRBD2; j_call: TRBJ2-5
cdr3_aa: CSVVGGAPYEQYF; cdr3_nt: TGCAGCGTTGTTGGAGGTGCCCCCTACGAGCAGTACTTC; v_call: TRBV29-1; clone_size: .; cdr3_length: 13; d_call: .; j_call: TRBJ2-7
cdr3_aa: CASSESLGPNYGYTF; cdr3_nt: TGTGCCAGCAGTGAATCGTTGGGTCCTAACTATGGCTACACCTTC; v_call: TRBV6-1; clone_size: few; cdr3_length: 15; d_call: .; j_call: TRBJ1-2
cdr3_aa: CASSYSLAGGLDEQFF; cdr3_nt: TGTGCCAGCAGTTACTCACTAGCGGGAGGGTTGGATGAGCAGTTCTTC; v_call: TRBV6-6; clone_size: .; cdr3_length: 16; d_call: TRBD2; j_call: TRBJ2-1
cdr3_aa: CASSLNSHYGYTF; cdr3_nt: TGCGCCAGCAGCTTAAACAGCCACTATGGCTACACCTTC; v_call: TRBV5-1; clone_size: .; cdr3_length: 13; d_call: .; j_call: TRBJ1-2
cdr3_aa: CASREQGAKFGYTF; cdr3_nt: TGTGCCAGCAGGGAACAGGGCGCTAAGTTTGGCTACACCTTC; v_call: TRBV2; clone_size: .; cdr3_length: 14; d_call: .; j_call: TRBJ1-2
cdr3_aa: CASSLQGSSYEQYF; cdr3_nt: TGCGCCAGCAGCTTACAGGGGAGCTCTTACGAGCAGTACTTC; v_call: TRBV5-1; clone_size: .; cdr3_length: 14; d_call: TRBD1; j_call: TRBJ2-7
cdr3_aa: CASRRTGNTEAFF; cdr3_nt: TGTGCCAGCAGGCGAACAGGGAACACTGAAGCTTTCTTT; v_call: TRBV21-1; clone_size: .; cdr3_length: 13; d_call: .; j_call: TRBJ1-1
cdr3_aa: CASSWTAGSSYEQYF; cdr3_nt: TGTGCCAGCAGTTGGACAGCAGGTTCTTCCTACGAGCAGTACTTC; v_call: TRBV6-6; clone_size: .; cdr3_length: 15; d_call: .; j_call: TRBJ2-7